What follows describes a single T cell receptor (beta chain). Antigen unknown. The data were taken from a study of blood T cells in healthy people across ages. The CDR3 spans 16 residues. The germline V gene encodes CDR1 SGHKS and CDR2 YYEKEE (reference sequence). V dropped 0 bases and J dropped 3 bases, with 15 bases sitting between them. A second roughly 7 to 12 cycle PCR used barcoded and J-beta primers. TCRdb reprocessed the 5' RACE reads with MiXCR, giving one entry per CDR3 protein. Of some 700,000 distinct CDR3 sequences in the sample, around a fifth are singletons; the top ten hold 22%. Study outcomes and limitations: The study found more naive CD4+ cells and higher diversity in long-lived than aged donors.

This receptor was obtained from a man aged 65-85 years in good health. Material for sequencing was blood. This chain joins TRBV5-5 and TRBJ1-1; TRBD1 might be the D (5 bases). The CDR3 sequence is CASSLEGTDLYTEAFF. The CDR3 DNA follows: TGTGCCAGCAGCTTGGAGGGGACTGACCTGTACACTGAAGCTTTCTTT.